Sequencing of this T cell receptor beta chain was carried out in a study of cytomegalovirus exposure and HLA in healthy donors. The primer mix had 60 Vbeta and 13 Jbeta primers. Libraries were prepared by immunoSEQ multiplex PCR; TCRdb keeps only in-frame clonotypes and omits some of them. The data show roughly 89,000 clones, more than 75% seen once. Germline trimming cut 3 bases from V and 3 bases from J; bases unmatched to any gene: 9. The germline CDR1 and CDR2 sequences are MDHEN and SYDVKM. CDR3 length: 16 amino acids. Though nominally healthy at sampling, donors likely had unrecorded immune exposures. Study results and limitations: Compared with the roughly 700-donor mean, an Asian-associated ancestry cluster reportedly had fewer N-insertions, according to a later analysis. The study flagged roughly 150 TCR beta chains as cytomegalovirus-associated. Roughly uniform depth of sequencing across donors was assumed in presence/absence analyses.

Comments on this clone: What it binds is unknown.

The chain joins TRBV28 to TRBJ2-3; 7 bases agree with TRBD2. Sequencing was performed on PBMCs. The sequence came from a man in his late teens or twenties in good health and CMV-seronegative. DNA for the CDR3: TGTGCCAGCAGTTTCCCTCTCGCGGGGGAGACAGATACGCAGTATTTT. This gives the protein CASSFPLAGETDTQYF.